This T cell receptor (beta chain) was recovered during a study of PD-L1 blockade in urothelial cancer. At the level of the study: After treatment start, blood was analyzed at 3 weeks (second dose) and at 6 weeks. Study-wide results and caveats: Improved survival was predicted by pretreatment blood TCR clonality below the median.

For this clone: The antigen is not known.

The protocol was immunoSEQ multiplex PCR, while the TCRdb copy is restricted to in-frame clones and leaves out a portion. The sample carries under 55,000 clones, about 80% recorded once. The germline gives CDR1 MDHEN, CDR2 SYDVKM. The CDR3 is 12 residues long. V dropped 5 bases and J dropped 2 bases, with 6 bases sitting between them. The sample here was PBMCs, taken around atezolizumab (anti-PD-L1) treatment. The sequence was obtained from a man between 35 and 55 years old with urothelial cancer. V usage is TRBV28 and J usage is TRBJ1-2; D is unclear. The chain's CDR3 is CASSRRNYGYTF. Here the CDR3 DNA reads TGTGCCAGCAGTCGCAGGAACTATGGCTACACCTTC.